The 14 T cell receptor beta chains presented below share a single source sample, sequenced in a study of T cells in Graves' hyperthyroidism and ophthalmopathy. TCR beta CDR3 sequences were amplified from RNA transcripts. A set of HTBI primers served as the primers for a first-round RT-PCR of the TCR CDR3. From the multiplex PCR reads, TCRdb called clonotypes with MiXCR, one entry per CDR3 protein. Altogether a few hundred thousand distinct CDR3 sequences are present, less than 20% being singletons, with the ten largest covering roughly 55%. Sequenced: blood. The source is a woman between 50 and 59 years old with Graves' hyperthyroidism.

This clonotype appeared many times. The chain links TRBV28 to TRBJ1-2; D is uncertain. V was trimmed by 7 bases and J by 2 bases, leaving 11 bases between them. This CDR3 contains 13 residues. CDR1 is MDHEN and CDR2 is SYDVKM in the germline V gene. CDR3 amino acids: CASTPGGNYGYTF. The CDR3 nucleotides are TGTGCCAGCACCCCCGGTGGCAACTATGGCTACACCTTC.

This clonotype was observed at least ten times. The chain recombines TRBV19 with TRBJ2-3, with D perhaps assigned TRBD1 or TRBD2 (5 bases each). V gave up 3 bases and J gave up 1 base, with 17 bases separating them. The CDR3 runs 17 residues. Germline V gene data show CDR1 as LNHDA and CDR2 as SQIVND (reference sequence). CDR3 protein: CASSMGMGTPGTDTQYF. CDR3 in DNA: TGTGCCAGTAGTATGGGGATGGGGACCCCAGGCACAGATACGCAGTATTTT. The whole variable domain, filled in from reference TRBV19 and TRBJ2-3, reads DGGITQSPKYLFRKEGQNVTLSCEQNLNHDAMYWYRQDPGQGLRLIYYSQIVNDFQKGDIAEGYSVSREKKESFPLTVTSAQKNPTAFYLCASSMGMGTPGTDTQYFGPGTRLTVL.

The chain joins TRBV24-1 to TRBJ2-6, with 7 bases fitting TRBD1. The CDR3 is made up of 16 amino acids. V lost 5 bases and J lost 4; bases outside the gene matches: 7. The germline gives CDR1 KGHDR, CDR2 SFDVKD. The CDR3 loop is CATSAQGVPGANVLTF. The CDR3 DNA is TGTGCCACCAGTGCCCAGGGGGTTCCCGGGGCCAACGTCCTGACTTTC.

This clonotype was found many times. The rearrangement uses TRBV14 and TRBJ1-1; D remains unclear. Germline V gene data show CDR1 as SGHDN and CDR2 as FVKESK. CDR3 length: 10 amino acids. Trimming took 1 base from V and 6 from J, leaving 0 bases between them. CDR3 sequence reads: CASSQAEAFF. The CDR3 region has the DNA TGTGCCAGCAGCCAAGCTGAAGCTTTCTTT.

This clonotype showed up just a few times. The chain joins TRBV7-3 to TRBJ1-6; TRBD1 might be the D (5 bases). V was pared by 3 bases and J by 9 bases, with 12 bases between. The V gene's germline CDR1 is SGHTA and CDR2 FQGTGA. This CDR3 comprises 14 residues. The chain's CDR3 is CASSLEQRGSPLHF. DNA of the CDR3: TGTGCCAGCAGCTTGGAACAAAGGGGTTCACCCCTCCACTTT.

This clonotype was found many times. V and J are TRBV2 and TRBJ1-2; the D is unclear. CDR3 length equals 12 residues. V was shortened by 5 bases and J by 7 bases, with 11 bases between the two germline ends. CDR1 SNHLY and CDR2 FYNNEI come from the germline V gene. The DNA of the CDR3 is TGTGCCAGCAGTTTTCAGAGTGGTGGCTACACCTTC. Translating it yields CASSFQSGGYTF. Full variable domain (rest looked up from reference TRBV2 and TRBJ1-2): EPEVTQTPSHQVTQMGQEVILRCVPISNHLYFYWYRQILGQKVEFLVSFYNNEISEKSEIFDDQFSVERPDGSNFTLKIRSTKLEDSAMYFCASSFQSGGYTFGSGTRLTVV.

This rearrangement joins TRBV28 to TRBJ1-4; TRBD1 matches 9 bases. The CDR3 has 14 residues. The V segment lost 4 bases and the J segment 6 bases; nucleotides outside the gene matches: 3. Germline-derived CDR1 and CDR2 are MDHEN and SYDVKM. The CDR3 loop is CASSSGTGHEKLFF. The CDR3 DNA sequence: TGTGCCAGCAGTTCCGGGACAGGGCATGAAAAACTGTTTTTT.

This clonotype was counted ten times or more. J is TRBJ2-1 and V is TRBV5-5; D tentatively fits TRBD1 or TRBD2 (6 bases each). V shed 4 bases and J shed 1 base, with 12 bases lying between them. The CDR3 extends over 15 amino acids. Per germline, CDR1 SGHKS and CDR2 YYEKEE (reference sequence). The CDR3 here is CASSPEGTSYNEQFF. The CDR3 nucleotides read TGTGCCAGCAGCCCGGAGGGGACATCCTACAATGAGCAGTTCTTC.

The table lists this clonotype with many counts. CDR3 bases: TGTGCCACCAGTGACGAACCAGATACGCAGTATTTT. It is translated as CATSDEPDTQYF. The chain links TRBV24-1 to TRBJ2-3; D ambiguous. The CDR3 runs to 12 residues. V was pared by 4 bases and J by 4 bases, with 5 bases between. Germline CDR1 reads KGHDR; CDR2 reads SFDVKD.

This clonotype was observed at least ten times. The rearrangement joins TRBV20-1 to TRBJ1-4; D possibly corresponds to TRBD1 (6 bases). The germline V and J ends were trimmed by 3 bases and 7 bases, with 18 bases remaining between them. Germline CDR1 and CDR2: DFQATT and SNEGSKA (reference sequence). This CDR3 has 15 amino acids. CDR3 in DNA: TGCAGTGCTAGTAATAGCCAGGGGAATCCTGAAAAACTGTTTTTT. This translates into CSASNSQGNPEKLFF.

V and J are TRBV12-3 or TRBV12-4 and TRBJ1-1, with TRBD1 matching 10 bases. Trimming cost V 5 bases and J 5 bases; bases outside gene matches: 8. This CDR3 contains 15 residues. The CDR3 region has the DNA TGTGCCAGCAGTGAGACAGGGGGCTGGGGGACTGAAGCTTTCTTT. Its translation: CASSETGGWGTEAFF.

This clonotype appeared many times. This chain uses TRBV7-2 with TRBJ1-2; 7 bases are shared with TRBD1. The CDR3 is 13 amino acids. Germline trimming cut 3 bases from V and 5 bases from J; bases unmatched to any gene: 3. The germline V gene has CDR1 SGHTA and CDR2 FQGNSA. The CDR3 nucleotides read TGTGCCAGCAGCTTTCCGGGACAGTATGGCTACACCTTC. Translating gives CASSFPGQYGYTF.

This clonotype was counted at least ten times. This chain links TRBV5-5 with TRBJ2-3; 10 bases are shared with TRBD2. The CDR3 totals 16 residues. Germline-derived CDR1 and CDR2 are SGHKS and YYEKEE (reference sequence). V shed 4 bases and J 2 bases; nucleotides not matched to a gene: 7. The CDR3 DNA reads as TGTGCCAGCAGCCGAGGGACTAGCGAGCTCACAGATACGCAGTATTTT. This translates into CASSRGTSELTDTQYF.

Concerning this clonotype: A much larger clone sits a single nucleotide away, making a read error possible. This chain links TRBV5-1 with TRBJ1-5; the D gene is possibly TRBD1 (6 bases). This CDR3 is 14 amino acids long. Germline CDR1 and CDR2: SGHRS and YFSETQ. The V end was cut by 3 bases, the J end by 7 bases, with 14 bases between. As DNA, the CDR3 is TGCGCCAGCAGCTGGGGGCAGGAGAACCAGCCCCAGCATTTT. It codes for CASSWGQENQPQHF.